A single sample is the source of the 28 T cell receptor beta chains below, sequenced in a study of T cell clonotyping in hematopoietic cell transplantation. Sequencing used immunoSEQ multiplex PCR; TCRdb keeps in-frame clones, though not all of them. The repertoire holds about 12,000 clones, roughly 45% seen once, with roughly 9.8% in the top ten. Sample: peripheral blood mononuclear cells. These TCRs come from a man between 50 and 59 years old in good health. Some clones in this sample may be carry-over from other donors' samples.

This clone was counted only a few times. This chain joins TRBV11-3 and TRBJ2-1, with D possibly being TRBD1 (5 bases). V was pared by 5 bases and J by 6 bases, with 14 bases between. This CDR3 spans 14 amino acids. Germline CDR1 reads SGHNT; CDR2 reads YENEEA. CDR3 protein: CASSLPVGRNEQFF. CDR3 coding DNA: TGTGCCAGCAGCCTACCGGTGGGGCGCAATGAGCAGTTCTTC. The variable domain in full, completed from reference TRBV11-3 and TRBJ2-1, reads EAGVVQSPRYKIIEKKQPVAFWCNPISGHNTLYWYLQNLGQGPELLIRYENEEAVDDSQLPKDRFSAERLKGVDSTLKIQPAELGDSAVYLCASSLPVGRNEQFFGPGTRLTVL.

The chain has TRBV9 and TRBJ1-5; 8 positions agree with TRBD1. This CDR3 has 15 amino acids. The germline gives CDR1 SGDLS, CDR2 YYNGEE. After removal of 0 bases from V and 7 bases from J, the junction contained 6 bases not matched to a gene. The CDR3 DNA reads TGTGCCAGCAGCGTAGAGGGACAGGTCTCCCAGCCCCAGCATTTT. Amino acids: CASSVEGQVSQPQHF. The variable domain in full, with the rest retrieved from reference TRBV9 and TRBJ1-5, is DSGVTQTPKHLITATGQRVTLRCSPRSGDLSVYWYQQSLDQGLQFLIQYYNGEERAKGNILERFSAQQFPDLHSELNLSSLELGDSALYFCASSVEGQVSQPQHFGDGTRLSIL.

In its sample, this clone ranks as medium-sized. J is TRBJ2-5 and V is TRBV30; no definite D call. V was pared by 3 bases and J by 0 bases, with 11 bases between. Germline V CDR1 and CDR2: GTSNPN, SVGIG (reference sequence). CDR3 length: 14 amino acids. The CDR3 spells CAWREVAYQETQYF. In DNA form, the CDR3 reads TGTGCCTGGAGGGAAGTCGCGTACCAAGAGACCCAGTACTTC.

The rearrangement links TRBV7-2 to TRBJ2-3; D could derive from TRBD1 or TRBD2 (5 bases each). The V end lost 3 bases, the J end lost 2 bases, and 12 bases lay between the germline ends. The length of the CDR3 is 15 residues. Germline V gene data show CDR1 as SGHTA and CDR2 as FQGNSA. The CDR3 sequence is CASSFRDPNTDTQYF. CDR3 coding DNA: TGTGCCAGCAGCTTCCGGGACCCAAACACAGATACGCAGTATTTT.

The genes are TRBV9 and TRBJ1-5, with 9 bases lining up with TRBD1. The CDR3 sequence is 14 residues long. Germline-derived CDR1 and CDR2 are SGDLS and YYNGEE. Trimming removed 4 bases from V and 7 bases from J; junction bases left unmatched: 6. This CDR3 is CASSIHRGPQPQHF. For the CDR3, the DNA is TGTGCCAGCAGCATCCACAGGGGGCCCCAGCCCCAGCATTTT.

This clone was seen more than once but under ten times. The chain links TRBV6-5 to TRBJ2-5, with D unclear. Germline CDR1 is MNHEY and CDR2 is SVGAGI. Trimming pared 5 bases from V and 5 bases from J, leaving 12 bases between. The CDR3 loop spans 13 amino acids. CDR3 DNA sequence: TGTGCCAGCAGTCGGACGCGCCGGGAGACCCAGTACTTC. The encoded protein is CASSRTRRETQYF.

By proportion, this clone is medium-sized. The V and J genes are TRBV25-1 and TRBJ2-1; TRBD1 might be the D (6 bases). Trimming pared 3 bases from V and 8 bases from J, leaving 17 bases between. The CDR3 length is 15 residues. Germline loops: CDR1 MGHDK, CDR2 SYGVNS. CDR3 nucleotides: TGTGCCAGCAGTGAGCCTCTTTCCAGGGGTTATGAGCAGTTCTTC. It translates to CASSEPLSRGYEQFF. Supplemented by reference TRBV25-1 and TRBJ2-1, the full variable domain reads EADIYQTPRYLVIGTGKKITLECSQTMGHDKMYWYQQDPGMELHLIHYSYGVNSTEKGDLSSESTVSRIRTEHFPLTLESARPSHTSQYLCASSEPLSRGYEQFFGPGTRLTVL.

This clone was recorded once. The chain combines TRBV9 with TRBJ1-6; TRBD1 aligns across 10 bases. The V gene end was trimmed by 3 bases and the J gene end by 9 bases; junction bases not matched to a gene: 6. CDR1 is SGDLS, CDR2 YYNGEE, per germline. The CDR3 spans 15 residues. The CDR3 loop is CASSATGTGVSPLHF. In DNA, the CDR3 is TGTGCCAGCAGCGCCACCGGGACAGGGGTTTCACCCCTCCACTTT.

V and J are TRBV30 and TRBJ1-1; no definite D call. V was cut by 0 bases and J by 3 bases, with 2 bases left in between. CDR1 is GTSNPN, CDR2 SVGIG, per germline (reference sequence). This CDR3 spans 11 amino acids. Written as DNA, the CDR3 is TGTGCCTGGAGTGTATACACTGAAGCTTTCTTT. As protein: CAWSVYTEAFF.

This clone has a handful of counts. This chain uses TRBV7-2 with TRBJ2-2; D possibly corresponds to TRBD2 (6 bases). The CDR3 is 14 amino acids. Germline V gene data show CDR1 as SGHTA and CDR2 as FQGNSA. V was pared by 0 bases and J by 5 bases, with 7 bases between. The CDR3 DNA reads TGTGCCAGCAGCTTAGCTGGAGGGACCGGGGAGCTGTTTTTT. Protein product: CASSLAGGTGELFF.

The J gene is TRBJ2-3, the V gene TRBV5-4; D gene unclear. The CDR3 loop spans 13 amino acids. CDR1 is SGHNT, CDR2 YYREEE, per germline (reference sequence). V lost 4 bases and J 4 bases, leaving 10 bases between the germline ends. Written as DNA, the CDR3 is TGTGCCAGCAGCCCGCGAATCTCAGATACGCAGTATTTT. Encoded protein: CASSPRISDTQYF.

The gene calls are TRBV2 and TRBJ2-6, with TRBD1 matching 8 bases. V gave up 6 bases and J gave up 0 bases; unmatched junction bases: 10. The CDR3 runs to 18 residues. CDR1 SNHLY and CDR2 FYNNEI come from the germline V gene. The CDR3 is CASRDQGQVLSGANVLTF. Here the CDR3 DNA reads TGTGCCAGCAGGGACCAGGGACAGGTTCTCTCTGGGGCCAACGTCCTGACTTTC.

This rearrangement joins TRBV14 to TRBJ1-4; the D gene is possibly TRBD1 (5 bases). Trimming removed 0 bases at V and 5 bases at J, with 13 bases between. This CDR3 is built from 16 residues. Germline V gene sequence: CDR1 SGHDN, CDR2 FVKESK. CDR3 in DNA: TGTGCCAGCAGCCAAGATTTCGCAGGGCGCAATGAAAAACTGTTTTTT. Its protein is CASSQDFAGRNEKLFF.

Only a few counts were recorded for this clone. This sequence joins TRBV4-1 and TRBJ2-7; 9 bases match TRBD1. This CDR3 contains 14 residues. Germline CDR1 reads MGHRA; CDR2 reads YSYEKL. Trimming removed 7 bases from V and 0 bases from J; junction bases left unmatched: 4. CDR3 sequence: CASTGQGSSYEQYF. CDR3 nucleotides: TGCGCCAGCACCGGACAGGGGAGCTCCTACGAGCAGTACTTC.

As concerns this clone: The junction shows a germline mismatch at one end, possibly a read error. V gene TRBV30 combines with J gene TRBJ1-3; no clear D gene. Germline V gene sequence: CDR1 GTSNPN, CDR2 SVGIG (reference sequence). CDR3 size: 13 residues. The CDR3 sequence is CVWSVVSGNTIYF. The CDR3 bases are TGTGTCTGGAGTGTGGTATCTGGAAACACCATATATTTT.

By sample share, this clone is medium-sized. The rearrangement joins TRBV6-4 to TRBJ2-3; the D call may be TRBD1 or TRBD2 (5 bases each). The CDR3 contains 15 residues. Germline V gene lookup returns CDR1 MRHNA and CDR2 SNTAGT. Trimming left V 6 bases short and J 3 bases short, with 16 bases between. CDR3: CASSRDMGETDTQYF. The CDR3 region has the DNA TGTGCCAGCAGCCGTGATATGGGGGAGACAGATACGCAGTATTTT.

This clone is termed large (0.1 to 1%). V and J are TRBV2 and TRBJ1-2, with D tentatively TRBD1 (5 bases). The CDR3 has 14 residues. V lost 4 bases to trimming and J lost 9 bases, with 18 bases between them. The V gene's germline CDR1 is SNHLY and CDR2 FYNNEI. CDR3 region: CASSVGVDYDSYTF. For the CDR3, the DNA is TGTGCCAGCAGTGTAGGGGTAGACTACGATAGCTACACCTTC.

This chain connects TRBV28 to TRBJ1-4, with TRBD1 matching over 8 bases. This CDR3 spans 15 amino acids. CDR1 MDHEN and CDR2 SYDVKM come from the germline V gene. The V gene end was trimmed by 1 base and the J gene end by 8 bases; junction bases not matched to a gene: 6. DNA for the CDR3: TGTGCCAGCAGTTTATTAGGACAGGGACTCGAAAAACTGTTTTTT. Its protein is CASSLLGQGLEKLFF.

The chain carries TRBV14 and TRBJ2-7; TRBD2 agrees at 9 bases. Germline trimming cut 4 bases from V and 3 bases from J; bases unmatched to any gene: 4. The V gene's germline CDR1 is SGHDN and CDR2 FVKESK. This CDR3 has 14 amino acids. CDR3 coding DNA: TGTGCCAGCAGCCTTGATAGCGGGGGCTACGAGCAGTACTTC. Its translation: CASSLDSGGYEQYF. The variable domain in full, completed from reference TRBV14 and TRBJ2-7, reads EAGVTQFPSHSVIEKGQTVTLRCDPISGHDNLYWYRRVMGKEIKFLLHFVKESKQDESGMPNNRFLAERTGGTYSTLKVQPAELEDSGVYFCASSLDSGGYEQYFGPGTRLTVT.

This clone was seen a handful of times. The chain uses TRBV5-1 and TRBJ2-7; 8 nucleotides agree with TRBD1. With 2 bases clipped from V and 0 bases from J, the junction kept 10 bases outside the gene matches. The CDR3 loop spans 17 amino acids. CDR1 and CDR2 (germline): SGHRS, YFSETQ. CDR3 bases: TGCGCCAGCAGCTTCGACACAGGGGGAACTCTCTCCTACGAGCAGTACTTC. Amino acids: CASSFDTGGTLSYEQYF.

V usage is TRBV6-1 and J usage is TRBJ2-7; weak D call: TRBD2 (6 bases). CDR1 is MNHNS and CDR2 is SASEGT in the germline V gene. The CDR3 consists of 12 residues. V was shortened by 6 bases and J by 5 bases, with 11 bases between the two germline ends. The CDR3 region has the DNA TGTGCCAGCAGCAGACTAGTCCACGAGCAGTACTTC. It yields the protein CASSRLVHEQYF.

The gene calls are TRBV30 and TRBJ2-3, with TRBD1 matching 9 bases. The CDR3 is 14 amino acids. V was clipped by 0 bases and J by 4 bases; unmatched bases: 2. The germline V gene encodes CDR1 GTSNPN and CDR2 SVGIG (reference sequence). The CDR3: CAWSVQGASDTQYF. CDR3 nucleotides: TGTGCCTGGAGTGTACAGGGGGCCTCAGATACGCAGTATTTT.

This clone was found once. This sequence joins TRBV29-1 and TRBJ2-5; possibly TRBD1 or TRBD2 for D (5 bases each). V was clipped by 4 bases and J by 2 bases, with 23 bases between them. The CDR3 is 17 amino acids. Germline CDR1 and CDR2: SQVTM and ANQGSEA. CDR3 region: CSVGLGGFSGRQETQYF. The CDR3 nucleotides read TGCAGCGTTGGATTAGGAGGATTCTCGGGGCGACAAGAGACCCAGTACTTC.

The chain couples TRBV29-1 to TRBJ1-2; TRBD1 is a possible D gene (5 bases). This CDR3 contains 13 residues. CDR1 is SQVTM and CDR2 is ANQGSEA in the germline V gene. V was cut by 4 bases and J by 7 bases, with 16 bases left in between. The CDR3 DNA sequence: TGCAGCGTTGTTGGCCAAAATGGGGGTGGCTACACCTTC. Protein: CSVVGQNGGGYTF.

This clone was counted once. The rearrangement links TRBV10-3 to TRBJ2-7; TRBD2 agrees at 7 bases. The germline CDR1 and CDR2 sequences are ENHRY and SYGVKD. V was pared by 8 bases and J by 7 bases, with 14 bases of the junction left unmatched. CDR3 length: 14 residues. The CDR3 protein is CAIPNREVWGEQYF. The CDR3 DNA is TGTGCCATCCCCAATCGGGAGGTTTGGGGGGAGCAGTACTTC.

The chain employs TRBV6-6 and TRBJ2-7; no clear D gene. Germline V gives CDR1 MNHNY, CDR2 SVGAGI (reference sequence). This CDR3 has 13 amino acids. Between the trimmed V and J ends, which lost 2 bases and 2 bases, there was a span of 7 bases. The CDR3 region is CASSYELTYEQYF. CDR3 nucleotide sequence: TGTGCCAGCAGTTACGAACTCACCTACGAGCAGTACTTC.

Only a few counts were recorded for this clone. The genes are TRBV6-1 and TRBJ2-1, with 8 nucleotides matching TRBD2. CDR3 length: 15 amino acids. The germline CDR1 and CDR2 sequences are MNHNS and SASEGT. With 0 bases clipped from V and 7 bases from J, the junction kept 5 bases outside the gene matches. For the CDR3, the DNA is TGTGCCAGCAGTGAAGCCAGCGGGAGCGCAAATGAGCAGTTCTTC. Translated: CASSEASGSANEQFF.

The gene calls are TRBV7-3 and TRBJ1-2; no reliable D call. The CDR3 is 13 residues long. Germline CDR1 and CDR2: SGHTA and FQGTGA. V was clipped by 3 bases and J by 8 bases, with 13 bases between them. CDR3 coding DNA: TGTGCCAGCAGCTTCGATGGAGGGTACGGCTACACCTTC. This codes for CASSFDGGYGYTF. The whole variable domain, remainder taken from reference TRBV7-3 and TRBJ1-2, is GAGVSQTPSNKVTEKGKYVELRCDPISGHTALYWYRQSLGQGPEFLIYFQGTGAADDSGLPNDRFFAVRPEGSVSTLKIQRTERGDSAVYLCASSFDGGYGYTFGSGTRLTVV.